Listed below are T cell receptor beta chains from one sample, sequenced in a study of post-analysis software for immune sequencing data. TCRdb used MiXCR to reprocess the PCR reads, holding one entry per CDR3 protein. The sample records about 570,000 distinct CDR3 sequences, around a third being singletons. Sequencing was performed on blood. Receptors originate from a girl younger than 18 with multiple sclerosis. Both conserved end residues are part of each CDR3. Fields, in order: J gene, V gene, D gene, clone size, CDR3 protein, CDR3 DNA. The D gene is left open where the match is weak. Expanded clones are given a class, and other clones once, few, many or no size at all.

j_call: TRBJ2-1; v_call: TRBV4-1; d_call: .; clone_size: few; cdr3_aa: CASSQDKSREQFF; cdr3_nt: TGCGCCAGCAGCCAAGATAAATCGAGGGAGCAGTTCTTC
j_call: TRBJ2-1; v_call: TRBV20-1; d_call: .; clone_size: .; cdr3_aa: CSASLLGGNEQFF; cdr3_nt: TGCAGTGCTAGTCTGCTGGGGGGCAATGAGCAGTTCTTC
j_call: TRBJ2-7; v_call: TRBV4-2; d_call: .; clone_size: .; cdr3_aa: CASSEEGGIAYERYF; cdr3_nt: TGTGCCAGCAGCGAAGAGGGGGGGATCGCCTACGAGCGGTACTTC
j_call: TRBJ2-1; v_call: TRBV11-2; d_call: TRBD2; clone_size: few; cdr3_aa: CASSGNPSGGSNEQFF; cdr3_nt: TGTGCCAGCAGCGGAAATCCTAGCGGGGGGAGCAATGAGCAGTTCTTC
j_call: TRBJ1-6; v_call: TRBV4-2; d_call: .; clone_size: .; cdr3_aa: CASSQVRDSNSPLHF; cdr3_nt: TGTGCCAGCAGCCAAGTCCGGGATAGTAATTCACCCCTCCACTTT
j_call: TRBJ2-5; v_call: TRBV5-1; d_call: .; clone_size: few; cdr3_aa: CASSDLAVTGQETQYF; cdr3_nt: TGCGCCAGCAGTGATCTGGCTGTTACCGGCCAAGAGACCCAGTACTTC
j_call: TRBJ1-1; v_call: TRBV29-1; d_call: .; clone_size: .; cdr3_aa: CSTPGVGIGMNTEAFF; cdr3_nt: TGCAGCACTCCTGGGGTGGGAATAGGGATGAACACTGAAGCTTTCTTT
j_call: TRBJ1-2; v_call: TRBV6-1; d_call: .; clone_size: few; cdr3_aa: CASTDFQTGWNGYTF; cdr3_nt: TGTGCCAGCACCGACTTTCAGACAGGATGGAACGGCTACACCTTC
j_call: TRBJ2-1; v_call: TRBV5-4; d_call: .; clone_size: .; cdr3_aa: CASSYLGGQGGNEQFF; cdr3_nt: TGTGCCAGCAGCTACCTGGGCGGGCAGGGTGGCAATGAGCAGTTCTTC
j_call: TRBJ2-4; v_call: TRBV6-5; d_call: .; clone_size: .; cdr3_aa: CASSRGDITKNIQYF; cdr3_nt: TGTGCCAGCTCCCGAGGTGATATCACCAAAAACATTCAGTACTTC
j_call: TRBJ2-1; v_call: TRBV20-1; d_call: .; clone_size: .; cdr3_aa: CSARGQYNNEQFF; cdr3_nt: TGCAGTGCTAGGGGGCAGTACAACAATGAGCAGTTCTTC
j_call: TRBJ2-3; v_call: TRBV7-2; d_call: .; clone_size: .; cdr3_aa: CASSLNWGDTQYF; cdr3_nt: TGTGCCAGCAGCCTAAACTGGGGAGATACGCAGTATTTT
j_call: TRBJ2-7; v_call: TRBV5-1; d_call: .; clone_size: .; cdr3_aa: CASSLVGNPYEQYF; cdr3_nt: TGCGCCAGCAGCTTGGTAGGGAATCCCTACGAGCAGTACTTC
j_call: TRBJ2-5; v_call: TRBV20-1; d_call: .; clone_size: .; cdr3_aa: CSASRQGFGQYF; cdr3_nt: TGCAGTGCTAGTAGGCAGGGATTCGGGCAGTACTTC
j_call: TRBJ2-3; v_call: TRBV5-1; d_call: .; clone_size: .; cdr3_aa: CASSLEFSPPDTQYF; cdr3_nt: TGCGCCAGCAGCTTGGAATTTTCACCCCCAGATACGCAGTATTTT
j_call: TRBJ2-7; v_call: TRBV20-1; d_call: .; clone_size: .; cdr3_aa: CSAREDFIYEQYF; cdr3_nt: TGCAGTGCTAGAGAAGACTTCATCTACGAGCAGTACTTC
j_call: TRBJ2-4; v_call: TRBV20-1; d_call: .; clone_size: .; cdr3_aa: CRARVGQYF; cdr3_nt: TGCAGGGCTAGGGTCGGACAGTACTTC
j_call: TRBJ1-1; v_call: TRBV20-1; d_call: .; clone_size: .; cdr3_aa: CSANYRAPDVGTEAFF; cdr3_nt: TGCAGTGCTAATTACAGGGCCCCTGATGTAGGGACTGAAGCTTTCTTT
j_call: TRBJ1-1; v_call: TRBV7-8; d_call: .; clone_size: .; cdr3_aa: CASSLGGGFGVNTEAFF; cdr3_nt: TGTGCCAGCAGCTTAGGCGGAGGGTTCGGAGTGAACACTGAAGCTTTCTTT
j_call: TRBJ1-4; v_call: TRBV7-8; d_call: .; clone_size: .; cdr3_aa: CASSSVVANEKLFF; cdr3_nt: TGTGCCAGCAGCTCGGTTGTGGCTAATGAAAAACTGTTTTTT
j_call: TRBJ2-5; v_call: TRBV5-4; d_call: .; clone_size: .; cdr3_aa: CAGSFGVAAQETQYF; cdr3_nt: TGTGCCGGCAGCTTTGGGGTAGCGGCTCAAGAGACCCAGTACTTC
j_call: TRBJ2-5; v_call: TRBV3-1; d_call: TRBD2; clone_size: .; cdr3_aa: CASSQVPRGGAGEQYF; cdr3_nt: TGTGCCAGCAGCCAAGTCCCGCGCGGGGGGGCTGGAGAGCAGTACTTC
j_call: TRBJ2-3; v_call: TRBV20-1; d_call: TRBD2; clone_size: few; cdr3_aa: CSGLAGGASTDTQYF; cdr3_nt: TGCAGTGGACTAGCGGGGGGCGCTAGCACAGATACGCAGTATTTT
j_call: TRBJ2-3; v_call: TRBV25-1; d_call: TRBD2; clone_size: .; cdr3_aa: CASSESVRARETDTQYF; cdr3_nt: TGTGCCAGCAGTGAATCAGTGCGGGCGCGGGAGACAGATACGCAGTATTTT
j_call: TRBJ2-5; v_call: TRBV19; d_call: .; clone_size: .; cdr3_aa: CASSPHMQETQYF; cdr3_nt: TGTGCCAGTAGTCCTCACATGCAAGAGACCCAGTACTTC
j_call: TRBJ2-5; v_call: TRBV20-1; d_call: TRBD2; clone_size: few; cdr3_aa: CSARDFLPTSGGAETQYF; cdr3_nt: TGCAGTGCTAGAGATTTTCTCCCGACTAGCGGGGGTGCGGAGACCCAGTACTTC
j_call: TRBJ2-5; v_call: TRBV20-1; d_call: .; clone_size: .; cdr3_aa: CSARAPGVNEQYF; cdr3_nt: TGCAGTGCTAGGGCCCCGGGGGTCAATGAGCAGTACTTC
j_call: TRBJ1-2; v_call: TRBV12-3/TRBV12-4; d_call: TRBD1; clone_size: few; cdr3_aa: CASSRDREGYTF; cdr3_nt: TGTGCCAGCAGTCGGGACAGGGAAGGCTACACCTTC
j_call: TRBJ2-3; v_call: TRBV20-1; d_call: .; clone_size: .; cdr3_aa: CSARVPTTDTQYF; cdr3_nt: TGCAGTGCTAGAGTACCCACCACAGATACGCAGTATTTT
j_call: TRBJ1-3; v_call: TRBV15; d_call: .; clone_size: .; cdr3_aa: CATSREGRRNTIYF; cdr3_nt: TGTGCCACCAGCAGAGAGGGGCGGCGGAACACCATATATTTT
j_call: TRBJ2-5; v_call: TRBV6-6; d_call: .; clone_size: few; cdr3_aa: CASNEGLPRETQYF; cdr3_nt: TGTGCCAGCAACGAGGGACTGCCTAGGGAGACCCAGTACTTC
j_call: TRBJ1-1; v_call: TRBV20-1; d_call: .; clone_size: .; cdr3_aa: CSARDQSQSRRGTEAFF; cdr3_nt: TGCAGTGCTAGAGATCAATCTCAGAGTCGAAGGGGCACTGAAGCTTTCTTT
j_call: TRBJ1-4; v_call: TRBV6-6; d_call: .; clone_size: .; cdr3_aa: CASSYSIGSTNEKLFF; cdr3_nt: TGTGCCAGCAGTTACTCGATAGGGTCCACTAATGAAAAACTGTTTTTT
j_call: TRBJ1-1; v_call: TRBV6-5; d_call: .; clone_size: once; cdr3_aa: CASSYSWHRATEAFF; cdr3_nt: TGTGCCAGCAGTTACTCGTGGCACAGGGCTACTGAAGCTTTCTTT
j_call: TRBJ2-5; v_call: TRBV6-6; d_call: .; clone_size: .; cdr3_aa: CASSYRSQGRETQYF; cdr3_nt: TGTGCCAGCAGTTATAGGTCTCAGGGCCGAGAGACCCAGTACTTC
j_call: TRBJ2-5; v_call: TRBV20-1; d_call: .; clone_size: few; cdr3_aa: CSARLGTPDTGTQYF; cdr3_nt: TGCAGTGCTAGACTGGGGACACCTGATACCGGGACCCAGTACTTC
j_call: TRBJ2-3; v_call: TRBV9; d_call: .; clone_size: .; cdr3_aa: CASSVGSSKRTDTQYF; cdr3_nt: TGTGCCAGCAGCGTAGGTAGCAGTAAGCGCACAGATACGCAGTATTTT
j_call: TRBJ2-3; v_call: TRBV2; d_call: TRBD2; clone_size: few; cdr3_aa: CASSELLGASGPDTQYF; cdr3_nt: TGTGCCAGCAGTGAACTGTTAGGCGCTAGCGGACCAGATACGCAGTATTTT
j_call: TRBJ2-2; v_call: TRBV7-6; d_call: TRBD2; clone_size: few; cdr3_aa: CASSLGGGGAIGELFF; cdr3_nt: TGTGCCAGCAGCTTAGGAGGCGGGGGGGCCATCGGGGAGCTGTTTTTT
j_call: TRBJ2-5; v_call: TRBV9; d_call: TRBD1; clone_size: .; cdr3_aa: CASSVMDRKETQYF; cdr3_nt: TGTGCCAGCAGCGTAATGGACAGGAAAGAGACCCAGTACTTC
j_call: TRBJ2-5; v_call: TRBV27; d_call: TRBD1; clone_size: few; cdr3_aa: CASSFRTGVGQETQYF; cdr3_nt: TGTGCCAGCAGTTTTCGGACAGGGGTAGGGCAAGAGACCCAGTACTTC
j_call: TRBJ2-7; v_call: TRBV21-1; d_call: .; clone_size: few; cdr3_aa: CASSNCPTGYEQYF; cdr3_nt: TGTGCCAGCAGCAACTGCCCGACAGGGTACGAGCAGTACTTC
j_call: TRBJ2-3; v_call: TRBV12-3/TRBV12-4; d_call: .; clone_size: few; cdr3_aa: CASSFLGSPDTQYF; cdr3_nt: TGTGCCAGCAGTTTTTTGGGCTCACCAGATACGCAGTATTTT
j_call: TRBJ1-2; v_call: TRBV4-1; d_call: .; clone_size: many; cdr3_aa: CASSQAPADGYTF; cdr3_nt: TGCGCCAGCAGCCAAGCTCCGGCAGATGGCTACACCTTC
j_call: TRBJ1-5; v_call: TRBV6-5; d_call: TRBD1; clone_size: few; cdr3_aa: CASRNSGGRGQPQHF; cdr3_nt: TGTGCCAGCAGGAACTCAGGGGGACGGGGACAGCCCCAGCATTTT
j_call: TRBJ2-5; v_call: TRBV20-1; d_call: .; clone_size: few; cdr3_aa: CSAPQGLGGTQYF; cdr3_nt: TGCAGTGCTCCACAGGGCCTCGGGGGGACCCAGTACTTC
j_call: TRBJ1-1; v_call: TRBV5-1; d_call: .; clone_size: .; cdr3_aa: CASSLASGGRLNTEAFF; cdr3_nt: TGCGCCAGCAGCTTGGCCTCGGGGGGCAGACTGAACACTGAAGCTTTCTTT
j_call: TRBJ2-7; v_call: TRBV9; d_call: TRBD1; clone_size: few; cdr3_aa: CASTRDGGQAAQYF; cdr3_nt: TGTGCCAGCACACGGGACGGGGGACAGGCTGCCCAGTACTTC
j_call: TRBJ2-5; v_call: TRBV29-1; d_call: .; clone_size: many; cdr3_aa: CSVAEQPPYQETQYF; cdr3_nt: TGCAGCGTTGCAGAACAGCCCCCGTACCAAGAGACCCAGTACTTC
j_call: TRBJ2-5; v_call: TRBV6-5; d_call: .; clone_size: .; cdr3_aa: CASQRGGAAQETQYF; cdr3_nt: TGTGCCAGCCAGCGTGGGGGAGCGGCACAAGAGACCCAGTACTTC
j_call: TRBJ2-7; v_call: TRBV29-1; d_call: .; clone_size: many; cdr3_aa: CSIREQYF; cdr3_nt: TGCAGCATCCGAGAGCAGTACTTC
j_call: TRBJ2-1; v_call: TRBV4-1; d_call: .; clone_size: .; cdr3_aa: CASSQEGGALHNEQFF; cdr3_nt: TGCGCCAGCAGCCAAGAGGGGGGTGCCCTCCACAATGAGCAGTTCTTC
j_call: TRBJ1-1; v_call: TRBV5-1; d_call: .; clone_size: .; cdr3_aa: CASAPGARPDAFF; cdr3_nt: TGCGCCAGCGCACCCGGGGCAAGACCTGATGCTTTCTTT